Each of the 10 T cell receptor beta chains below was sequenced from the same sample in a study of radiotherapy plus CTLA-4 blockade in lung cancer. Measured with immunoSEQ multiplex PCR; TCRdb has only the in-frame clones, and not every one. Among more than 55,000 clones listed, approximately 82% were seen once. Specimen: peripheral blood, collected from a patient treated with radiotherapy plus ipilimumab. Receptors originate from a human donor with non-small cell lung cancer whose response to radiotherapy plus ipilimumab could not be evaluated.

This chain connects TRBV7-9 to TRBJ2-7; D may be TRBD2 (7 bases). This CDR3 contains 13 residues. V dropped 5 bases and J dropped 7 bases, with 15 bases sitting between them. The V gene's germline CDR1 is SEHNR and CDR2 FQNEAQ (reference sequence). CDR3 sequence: CASSTVGGGEQYF. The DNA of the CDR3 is TGTGCCAGCAGCACGGTAGGGGGAGGGGAGCAGTACTTC.

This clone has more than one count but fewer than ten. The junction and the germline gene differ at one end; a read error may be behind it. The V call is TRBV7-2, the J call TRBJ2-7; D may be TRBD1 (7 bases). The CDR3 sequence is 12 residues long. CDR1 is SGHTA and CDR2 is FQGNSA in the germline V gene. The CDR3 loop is CASSIFRGALNF. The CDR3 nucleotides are TGTGCCAGCAGCATTTTCAGGGGGGCTTTGAACTTC.

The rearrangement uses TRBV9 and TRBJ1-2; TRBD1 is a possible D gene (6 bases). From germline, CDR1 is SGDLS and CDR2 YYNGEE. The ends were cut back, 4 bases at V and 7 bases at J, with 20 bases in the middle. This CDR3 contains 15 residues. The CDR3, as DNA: TGTGCCAGCAGCCCCGAAGGGCAGGGGCAGTTTGGCTACACCTTC. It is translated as CASSPEGQGQFGYTF.

The CDR3 DNA reads as TGTGCCAGCAGCTTAAGGGGTAGCGGCAACACCGGGGAGCTGTTTTTT. Translated, it gives CASSLRGSGNTGELFF. This chain uses TRBV7-2 with TRBJ2-2; possibly TRBD2 for D (6 bases). There are 16 residues in the CDR3. Germline CDR1 reads SGHTA; CDR2 reads FQGNSA. V shed 2 bases and J shed 2 bases, with 12 bases lying between them. Full variable domain (rest looked up from reference TRBV7-2 and TRBJ2-2): GAGVSQSPSNKVTEKGKDVELRCDPISGHTALYWYRQSLGQGLEFLIYFQGNSAPDKSGLPSDRFSAERTGGSVSTLTIQRTQQEDSAVYLCASSLRGSGNTGELFFGEGSRLTVL.

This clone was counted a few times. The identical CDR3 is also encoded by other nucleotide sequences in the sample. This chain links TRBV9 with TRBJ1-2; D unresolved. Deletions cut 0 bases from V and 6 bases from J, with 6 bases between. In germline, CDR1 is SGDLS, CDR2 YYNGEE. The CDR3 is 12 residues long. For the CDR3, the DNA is TGTGCCAGCAGCGTAGAGGGAGATGGCTACACCTTC. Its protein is CASSVEGDGYTF.

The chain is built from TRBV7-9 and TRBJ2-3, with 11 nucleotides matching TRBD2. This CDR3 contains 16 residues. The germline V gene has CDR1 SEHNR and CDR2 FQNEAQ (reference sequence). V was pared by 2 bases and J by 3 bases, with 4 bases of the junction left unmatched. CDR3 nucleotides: TGTGCCAGCAGCTTACTAGCGGGGGGATTAACAGATACGCAGTATTTT. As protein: CASSLLAGGLTDTQYF.

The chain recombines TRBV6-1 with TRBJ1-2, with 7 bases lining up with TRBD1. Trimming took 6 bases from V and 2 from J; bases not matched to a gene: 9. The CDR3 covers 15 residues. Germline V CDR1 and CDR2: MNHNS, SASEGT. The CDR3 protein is CASSPPETGNYGYTF. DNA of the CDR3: TGTGCCAGCAGCCCTCCCGAGACAGGGAACTATGGCTACACCTTC.

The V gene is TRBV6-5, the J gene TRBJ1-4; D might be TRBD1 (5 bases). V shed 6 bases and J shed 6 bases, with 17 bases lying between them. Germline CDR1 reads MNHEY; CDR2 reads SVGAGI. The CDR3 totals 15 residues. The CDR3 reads CASRGVGLLDEKLFF. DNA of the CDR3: TGTGCCAGCAGAGGGGTAGGGTTACTCGATGAAAAACTGTTTTTT.

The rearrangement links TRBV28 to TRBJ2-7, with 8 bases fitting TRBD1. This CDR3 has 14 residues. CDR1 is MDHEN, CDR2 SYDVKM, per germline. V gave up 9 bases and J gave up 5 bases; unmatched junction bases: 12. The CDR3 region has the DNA TGTGCCAGTCTCTCCCCAGGGGGCACCCACGAGCAGTACTTC. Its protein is CASLSPGGTHEQYF.

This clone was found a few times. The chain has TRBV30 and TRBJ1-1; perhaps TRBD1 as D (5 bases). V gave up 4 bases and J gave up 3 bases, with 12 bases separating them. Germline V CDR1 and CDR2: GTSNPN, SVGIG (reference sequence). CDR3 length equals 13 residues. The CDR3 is CAWNLGGDTEAFF. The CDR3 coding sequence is TGTGCCTGGAACTTGGGGGGGGACACTGAAGCTTTCTTT.